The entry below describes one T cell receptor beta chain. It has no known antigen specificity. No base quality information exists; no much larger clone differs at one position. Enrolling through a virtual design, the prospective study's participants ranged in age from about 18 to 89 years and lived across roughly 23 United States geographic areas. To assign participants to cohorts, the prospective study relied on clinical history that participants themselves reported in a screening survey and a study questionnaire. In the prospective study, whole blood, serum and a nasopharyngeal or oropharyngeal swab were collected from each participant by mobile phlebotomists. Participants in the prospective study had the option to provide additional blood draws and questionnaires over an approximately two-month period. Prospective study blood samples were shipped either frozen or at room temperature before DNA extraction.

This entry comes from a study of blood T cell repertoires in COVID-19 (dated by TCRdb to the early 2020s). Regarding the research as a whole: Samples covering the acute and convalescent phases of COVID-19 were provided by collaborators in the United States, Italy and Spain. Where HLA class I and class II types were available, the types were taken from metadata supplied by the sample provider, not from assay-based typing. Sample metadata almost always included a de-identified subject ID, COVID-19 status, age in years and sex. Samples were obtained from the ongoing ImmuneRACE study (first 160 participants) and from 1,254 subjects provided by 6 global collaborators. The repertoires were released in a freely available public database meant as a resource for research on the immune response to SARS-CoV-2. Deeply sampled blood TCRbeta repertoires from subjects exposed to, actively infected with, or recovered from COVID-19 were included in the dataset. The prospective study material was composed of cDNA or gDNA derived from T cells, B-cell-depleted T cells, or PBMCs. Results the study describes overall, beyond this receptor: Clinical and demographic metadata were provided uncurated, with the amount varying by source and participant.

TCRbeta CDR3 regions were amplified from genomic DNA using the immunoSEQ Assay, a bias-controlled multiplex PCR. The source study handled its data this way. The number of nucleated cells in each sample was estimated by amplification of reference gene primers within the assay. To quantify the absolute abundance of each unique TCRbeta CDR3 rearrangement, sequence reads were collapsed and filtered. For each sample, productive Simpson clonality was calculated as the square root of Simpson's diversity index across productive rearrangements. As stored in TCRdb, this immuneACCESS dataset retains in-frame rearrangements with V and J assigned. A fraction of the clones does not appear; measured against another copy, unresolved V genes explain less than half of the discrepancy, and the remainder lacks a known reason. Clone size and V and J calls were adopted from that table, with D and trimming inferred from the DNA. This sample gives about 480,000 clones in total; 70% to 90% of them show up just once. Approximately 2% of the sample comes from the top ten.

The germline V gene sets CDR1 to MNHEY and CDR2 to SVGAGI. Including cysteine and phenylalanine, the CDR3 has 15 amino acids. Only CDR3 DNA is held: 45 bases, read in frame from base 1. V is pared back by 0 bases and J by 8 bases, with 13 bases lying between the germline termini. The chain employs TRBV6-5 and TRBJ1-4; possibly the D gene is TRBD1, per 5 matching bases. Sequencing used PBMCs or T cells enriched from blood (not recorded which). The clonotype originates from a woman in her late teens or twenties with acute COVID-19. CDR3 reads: CASSYSARVTEKLFF. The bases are TGTGCCAGCAGTTACTCGGCCAGGGTTACGGAAAAACTGTTTTTT.